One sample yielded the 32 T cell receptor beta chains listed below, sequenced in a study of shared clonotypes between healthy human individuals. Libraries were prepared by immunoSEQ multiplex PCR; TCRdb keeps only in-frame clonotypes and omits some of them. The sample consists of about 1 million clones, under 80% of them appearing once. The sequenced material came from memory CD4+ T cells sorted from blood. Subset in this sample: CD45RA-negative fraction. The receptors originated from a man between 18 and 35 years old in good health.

CDR3 DNA sequence: TGTGCCAGCAGTAAATGGGACAGGGGGAGCAATCAGCCCCAGCATTTT. As protein: CASSKWDRGSNQPQHF. This sequence joins TRBV6-6 and TRBJ1-5; TRBD1 agrees at 11 bases. Germline trimming cut 5 bases from V and 1 base from J; bases unmatched to any gene: 4. The CDR3 runs to 16 residues. CDR1 and CDR2 (germline): MNHNY, SVGAGI (reference sequence).

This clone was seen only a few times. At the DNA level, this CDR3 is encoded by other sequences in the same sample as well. The chain's CDR3 is CASRGGLYEQYF. In nucleotides, the CDR3 is TGTGCCAGCAGGGGAGGGCTCTACGAGCAGTACTTC. The chain couples TRBV25-1 to TRBJ2-7, with 7 bases lining up with TRBD2. Germline-derived CDR1 and CDR2 are MGHDK and SYGVNS. With V trimmed by 6 bases and J by 3 bases, 2 bases remained unmatched. The CDR3 sequence is 12 residues long.

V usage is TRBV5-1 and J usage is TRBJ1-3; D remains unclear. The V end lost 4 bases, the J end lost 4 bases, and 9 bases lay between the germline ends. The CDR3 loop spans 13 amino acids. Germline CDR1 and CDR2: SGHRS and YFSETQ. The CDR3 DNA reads TGCGCCAGCAGCCCCGCAGAAGGAAACACCATATATTTT. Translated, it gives CASSPAEGNTIYF.

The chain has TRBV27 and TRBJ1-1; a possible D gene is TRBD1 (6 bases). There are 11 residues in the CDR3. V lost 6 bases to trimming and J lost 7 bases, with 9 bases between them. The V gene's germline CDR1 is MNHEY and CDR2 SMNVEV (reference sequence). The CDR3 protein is CASSGQYEAFF. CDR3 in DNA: TGTGCCAGCAGCGGACAGTATGAAGCTTTCTTT.

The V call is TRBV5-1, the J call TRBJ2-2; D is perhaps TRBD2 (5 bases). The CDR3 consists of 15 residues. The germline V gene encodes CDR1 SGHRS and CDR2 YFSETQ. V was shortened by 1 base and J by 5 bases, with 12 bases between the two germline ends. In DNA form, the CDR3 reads TGCGCCAGCAGCTTGTTACAAGGCGGGACCGGGGAGCTGTTTTTT. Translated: CASSLLQGGTGELFF.

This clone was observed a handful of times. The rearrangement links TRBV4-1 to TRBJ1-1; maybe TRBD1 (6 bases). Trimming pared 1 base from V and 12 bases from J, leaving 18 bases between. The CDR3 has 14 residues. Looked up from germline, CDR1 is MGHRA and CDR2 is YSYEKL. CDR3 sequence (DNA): TGCGCCAGCAGCCAAGCTGGACAGCCAGTGGGAACTTTCTTT. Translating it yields CASSQAGQPVGTFF.

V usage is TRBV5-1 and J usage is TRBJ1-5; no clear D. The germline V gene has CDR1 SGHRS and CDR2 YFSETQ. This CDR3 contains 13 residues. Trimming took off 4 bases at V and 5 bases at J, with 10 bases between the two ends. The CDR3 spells CASSIGLDQPQHF. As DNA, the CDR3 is TGCGCCAGCAGCATCGGTCTAGATCAGCCCCAGCATTTT.

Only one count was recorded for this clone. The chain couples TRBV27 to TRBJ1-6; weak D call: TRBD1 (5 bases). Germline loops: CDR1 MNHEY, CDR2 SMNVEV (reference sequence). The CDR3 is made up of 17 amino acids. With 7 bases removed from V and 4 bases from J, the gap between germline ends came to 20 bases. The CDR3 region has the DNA TGTGCCAGCACTAACCCCTCTCGGGACGGGTATAATTCACCCCTCCACTTT. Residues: CASTNPSRDGYNSPLHF.

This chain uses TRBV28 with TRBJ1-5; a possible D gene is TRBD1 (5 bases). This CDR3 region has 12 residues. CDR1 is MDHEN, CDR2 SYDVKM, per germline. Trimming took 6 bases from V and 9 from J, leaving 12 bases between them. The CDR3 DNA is TGTGCCAGCAGCGGTGTCGGGGGGCCCCAGCATTTT. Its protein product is CASSGVGGPQHF. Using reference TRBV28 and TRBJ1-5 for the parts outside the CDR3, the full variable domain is DVKVTQSSRYLVKRTGEKVFLECVQDMDHENMFWYRQDPGLGLRLIYFSYDVKMKEKGDIPEGYSVSREKKERFSLILESASTNQTSMYLCASSGVGGPQHFGDGTRLSIL.

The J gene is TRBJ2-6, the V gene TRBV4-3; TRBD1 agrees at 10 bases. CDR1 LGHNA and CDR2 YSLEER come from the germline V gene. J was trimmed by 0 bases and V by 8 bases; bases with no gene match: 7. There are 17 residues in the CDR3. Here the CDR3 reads CASSGTGESSGANVLTF. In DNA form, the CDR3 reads TGCGCCAGCTCGGGGACAGGGGAATCCTCTGGGGCCAACGTCCTGACTTTC.

CDR3 bases: TGTGCCATCAGTGGAGTGCCATCTTACTCTGGAAACACCATATATTTT. Its protein is CAISGVPSYSGNTIYF. The rearrangement links TRBV10-3 to TRBJ1-3, with D unresolved. The CDR3 consists of 16 residues. V lost 4 bases, J lost 0 bases, and 13 bases lay in between. CDR1 and CDR2 (germline): ENHRY, SYGVKD.

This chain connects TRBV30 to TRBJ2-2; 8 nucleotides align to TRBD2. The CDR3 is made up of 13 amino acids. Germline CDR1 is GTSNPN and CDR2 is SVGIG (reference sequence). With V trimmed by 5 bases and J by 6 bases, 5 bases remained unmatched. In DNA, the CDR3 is TGTGCCTGGGCCGGGACTAGGGCCGGGGAGCTGTTTTTT. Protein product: CAWAGTRAGELFF. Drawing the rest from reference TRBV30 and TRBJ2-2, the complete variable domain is SQTIHQWPATLVQPVGSPLSLECTVEGTSNPNLYWYRQAAGRGLQLLFYSVGIGQISSEVPQNLSASRPQDRQFILSSKKLLLSDSGFYLCAWAGTRAGELFFGEGSRLTVL.

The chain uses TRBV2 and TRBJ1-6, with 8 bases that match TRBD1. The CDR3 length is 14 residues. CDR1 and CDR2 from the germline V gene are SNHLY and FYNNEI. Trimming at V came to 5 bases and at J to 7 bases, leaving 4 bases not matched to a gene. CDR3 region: CASSLDRANSPLHF. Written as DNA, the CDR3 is TGTGCCAGCAGTCTGGACAGGGCCAATTCACCCCTCCACTTT.

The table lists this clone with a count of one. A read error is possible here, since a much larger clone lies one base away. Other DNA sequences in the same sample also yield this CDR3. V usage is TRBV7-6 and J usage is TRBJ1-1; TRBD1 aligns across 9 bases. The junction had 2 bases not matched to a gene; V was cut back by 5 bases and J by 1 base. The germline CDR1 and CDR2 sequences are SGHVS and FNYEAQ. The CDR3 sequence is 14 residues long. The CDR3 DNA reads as TGTGCCAGCAGCCTGGGACAGGGGAACACTGAAGCTTTCTTT. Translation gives CASSLGQGNTEAFF.

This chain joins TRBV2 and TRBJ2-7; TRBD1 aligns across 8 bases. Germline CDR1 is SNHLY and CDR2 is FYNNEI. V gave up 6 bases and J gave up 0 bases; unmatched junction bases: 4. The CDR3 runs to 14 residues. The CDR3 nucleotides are TGTGCCAGCAGAGCCAGGGGGCACTCCTACGAGCAGTACTTC. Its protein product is CASRARGHSYEQYF. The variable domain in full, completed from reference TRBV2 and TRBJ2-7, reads EPEVTQTPSHQVTQMGQEVILRCVPISNHLYFYWYRQILGQKVEFLVSFYNNEISEKSEIFDDQFSVERPDGSNFTLKIRSTKLEDSAMYFCASRARGHSYEQYFGPGTRLTVT.

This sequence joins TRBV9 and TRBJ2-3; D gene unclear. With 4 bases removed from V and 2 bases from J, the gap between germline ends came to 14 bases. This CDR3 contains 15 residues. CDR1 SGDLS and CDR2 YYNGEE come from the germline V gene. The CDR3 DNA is TGTGCCAGCAGCCGACACTTTGGTCCCACAGATACGCAGTATTTT. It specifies CASSRHFGPTDTQYF.

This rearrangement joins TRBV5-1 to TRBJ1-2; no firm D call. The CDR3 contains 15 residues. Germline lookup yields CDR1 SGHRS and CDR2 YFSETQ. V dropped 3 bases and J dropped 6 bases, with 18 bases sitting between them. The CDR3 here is CASSSRGPHGDGYTF. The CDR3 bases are TGCGCCAGCAGCTCCCGTGGCCCCCACGGGGATGGCTACACCTTC.

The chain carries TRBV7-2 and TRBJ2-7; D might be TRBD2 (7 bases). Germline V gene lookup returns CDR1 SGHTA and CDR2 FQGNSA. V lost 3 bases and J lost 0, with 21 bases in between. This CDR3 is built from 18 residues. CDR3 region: CASSLTPGGASSSYEQYF. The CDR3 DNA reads TGTGCCAGCAGCTTGACCCCGGGGGGCGCGTCCTCCTCCTACGAGCAGTACTTC.

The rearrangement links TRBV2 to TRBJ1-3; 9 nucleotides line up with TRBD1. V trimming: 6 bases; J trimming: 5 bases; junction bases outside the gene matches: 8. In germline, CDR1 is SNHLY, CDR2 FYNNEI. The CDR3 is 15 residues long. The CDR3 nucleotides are TGTGCCAGCAGCCCGGGACAGGGAGGGCGAAACACCATATATTTT. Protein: CASSPGQGGRNTIYF. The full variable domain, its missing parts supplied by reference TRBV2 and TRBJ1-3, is EPEVTQTPSHQVTQMGQEVILRCVPISNHLYFYWYRQILGQKVEFLVSFYNNEISEKSEIFDDQFSVERPDGSNFTLKIRSTKLEDSAMYFCASSPGQGGRNTIYFGEGSWLTVV.

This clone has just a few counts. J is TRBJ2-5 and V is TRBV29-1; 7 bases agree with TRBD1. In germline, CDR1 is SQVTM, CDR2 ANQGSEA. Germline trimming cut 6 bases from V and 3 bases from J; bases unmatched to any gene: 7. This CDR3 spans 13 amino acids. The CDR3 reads CSVGDRVKETQYF. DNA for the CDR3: TGCAGCGTCGGAGACAGGGTTAAAGAGACCCAGTACTTC.

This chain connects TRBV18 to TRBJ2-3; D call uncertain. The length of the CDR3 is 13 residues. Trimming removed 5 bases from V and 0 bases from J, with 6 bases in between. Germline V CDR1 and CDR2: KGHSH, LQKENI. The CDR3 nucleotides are TGTGCCAGCTCATCCCCTAGCACAGATACGCAGTATTTT. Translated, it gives CASSSPSTDTQYF.

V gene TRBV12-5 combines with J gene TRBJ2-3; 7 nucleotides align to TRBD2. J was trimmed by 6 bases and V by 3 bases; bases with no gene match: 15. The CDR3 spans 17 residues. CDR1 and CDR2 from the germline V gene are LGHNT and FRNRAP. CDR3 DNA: TGTGCTAGTGGTTTTGGGGACTACCGGAGTCTGTCCGATACGCAGTATTTT. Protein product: CASGFGDYRSLSDTQYF.

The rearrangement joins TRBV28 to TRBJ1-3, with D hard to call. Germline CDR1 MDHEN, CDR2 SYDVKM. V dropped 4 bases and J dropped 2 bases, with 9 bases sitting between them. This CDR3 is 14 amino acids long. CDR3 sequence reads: CASSSTSTGNTIYF. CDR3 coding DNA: TGTGCCAGCAGTTCAACCTCGACTGGAAACACCATATATTTT.

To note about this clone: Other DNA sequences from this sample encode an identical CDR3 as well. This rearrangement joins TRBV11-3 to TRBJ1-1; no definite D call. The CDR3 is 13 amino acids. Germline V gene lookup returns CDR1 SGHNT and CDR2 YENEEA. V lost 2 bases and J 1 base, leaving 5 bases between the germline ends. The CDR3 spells CASSLYRNTEAFF. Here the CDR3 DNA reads TGTGCCAGCAGCTTATATAGGAACACTGAAGCTTTCTTT.

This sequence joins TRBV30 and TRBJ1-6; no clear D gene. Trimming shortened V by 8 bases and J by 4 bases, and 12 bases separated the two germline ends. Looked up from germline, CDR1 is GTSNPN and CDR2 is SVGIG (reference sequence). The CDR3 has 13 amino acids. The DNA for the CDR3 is TGTGCCACGGCCCTTACATATAATTCACCCCTCCACTTT. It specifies CATALTYNSPLHF. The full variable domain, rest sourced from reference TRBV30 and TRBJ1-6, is SQTIHQWPATLVQPVGSPLSLECTVEGTSNPNLYWYRQAAGRGLQLLFYSVGIGQISSEVPQNLSASRPQDRQFILSSKKLLLSDSGFYLCATALTYNSPLHFGNGTRLTVT.

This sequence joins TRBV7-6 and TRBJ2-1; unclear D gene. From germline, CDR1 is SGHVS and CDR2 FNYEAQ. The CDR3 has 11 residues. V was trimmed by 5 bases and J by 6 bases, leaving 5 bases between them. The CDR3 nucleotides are TGTGCCAGCAGCCTGGGCAATGAGCAGTTCTTC. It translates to CASSLGNEQFF.

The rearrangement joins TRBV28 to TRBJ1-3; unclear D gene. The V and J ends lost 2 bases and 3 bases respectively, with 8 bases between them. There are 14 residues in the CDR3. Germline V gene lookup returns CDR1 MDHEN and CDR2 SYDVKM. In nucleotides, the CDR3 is TGTGCCAGCAGTTTAACCCGTGGTGGAAACACCATATATTTT. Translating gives CASSLTRGGNTIYF.

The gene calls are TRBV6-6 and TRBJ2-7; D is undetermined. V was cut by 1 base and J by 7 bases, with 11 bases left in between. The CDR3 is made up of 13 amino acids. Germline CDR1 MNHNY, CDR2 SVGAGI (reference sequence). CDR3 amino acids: CASSYYKNGEQYF. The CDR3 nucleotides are TGTGCCAGCAGTTACTACAAGAATGGTGAGCAGTACTTC.

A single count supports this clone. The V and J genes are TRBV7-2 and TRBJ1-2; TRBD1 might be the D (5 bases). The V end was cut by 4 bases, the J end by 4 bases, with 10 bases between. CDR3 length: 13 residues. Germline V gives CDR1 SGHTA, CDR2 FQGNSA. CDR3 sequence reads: CASSSAGIYGYTF. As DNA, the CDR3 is TGTGCCAGCAGCTCCGCAGGGATCTATGGCTACACCTTC.

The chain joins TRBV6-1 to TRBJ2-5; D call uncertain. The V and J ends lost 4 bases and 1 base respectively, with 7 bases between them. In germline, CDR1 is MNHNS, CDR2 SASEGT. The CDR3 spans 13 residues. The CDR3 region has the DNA TGTGCCAGCAGTGTCTCTACCCAAGAGACCCAGTACTTC. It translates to CASSVSTQETQYF.

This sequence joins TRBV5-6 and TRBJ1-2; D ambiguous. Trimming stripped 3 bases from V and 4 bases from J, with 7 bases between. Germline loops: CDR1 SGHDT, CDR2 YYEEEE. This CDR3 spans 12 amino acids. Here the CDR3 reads CASSSNIYGYTF. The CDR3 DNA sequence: TGTGCCAGCAGCTCCAACATCTATGGCTACACCTTC.

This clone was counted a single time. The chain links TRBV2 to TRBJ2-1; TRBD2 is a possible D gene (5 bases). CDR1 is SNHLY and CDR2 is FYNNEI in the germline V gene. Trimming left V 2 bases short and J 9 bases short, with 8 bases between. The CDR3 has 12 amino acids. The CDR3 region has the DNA TGTGCCAGCAGTGAAACTAGTCCTGAGCAGTTCTTC. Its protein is CASSETSPEQFF.